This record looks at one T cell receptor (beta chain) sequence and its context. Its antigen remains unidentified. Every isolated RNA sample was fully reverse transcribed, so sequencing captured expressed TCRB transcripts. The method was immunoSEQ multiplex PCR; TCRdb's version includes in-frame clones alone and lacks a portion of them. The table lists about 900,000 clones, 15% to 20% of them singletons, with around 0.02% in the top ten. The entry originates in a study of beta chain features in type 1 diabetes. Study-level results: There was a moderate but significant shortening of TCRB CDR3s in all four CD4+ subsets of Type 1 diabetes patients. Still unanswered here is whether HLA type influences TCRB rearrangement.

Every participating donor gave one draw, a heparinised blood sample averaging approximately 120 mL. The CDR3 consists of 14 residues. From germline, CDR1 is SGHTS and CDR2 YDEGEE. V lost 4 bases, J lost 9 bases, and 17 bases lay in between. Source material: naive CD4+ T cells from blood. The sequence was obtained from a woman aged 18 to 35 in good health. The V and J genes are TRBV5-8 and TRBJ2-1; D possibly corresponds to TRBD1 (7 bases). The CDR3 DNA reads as TGTGCCAGCAGCCTGGAGGGGGCAGGGAGTGAGCAGTTCTTC. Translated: CASSLEGAGSEQFF. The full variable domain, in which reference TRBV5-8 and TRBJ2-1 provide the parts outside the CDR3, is EAGVTQSPTHLIKTRGQQATLRCSPISGHTSVYWYQQALGLGLQFLLWYDEGEERNRGNFPPRFSGRQFPNYSSELNVNALELEDSALYLCASSLEGAGSEQFFGPGTRLTVL.